Listed below are T cell receptor beta chains from one sample, sequenced in a study of T cell responses to AZD1222 COVID-19 vaccine. Sequencing was performed with immunoSEQ multiplex PCR; in TCRdb, only in-frame clones are kept and a portion is missing. The sample has about 110,000 clones; more than 90% are singletons. Here the sequenced sample was peripheral blood, taken on day 0 of AZD1222 vaccination. Receptors originate from an adult in good health. Each CDR3 is given with its conserved first and last residue. A D gene is named only where the DNA matches it firmly. The size field is filled for only some rows; it gives once, few, many or a size class.

clone_size j_call v_call d_call cdr3_aa cdr3_nt
- TRBJ1-5 TRBV6-5 - CASSYTGTNQPQHF TGTGCCAGCAGTTATACAGGGACTAATCAGCCCCAGCATTTT
- TRBJ2-7 TRBV15 - CATSRDPNPSYEQYF TGTGCCACCAGCCGAGACCCAAATCCTTCCTACGAGCAGTACTTC
- TRBJ2-7 TRBV2 TRBD1 CASGQGYEQYF TGTGCCAGCGGACAGGGCTACGAGCAGTACTTC
- TRBJ2-7 TRBV7-2 - CASSLGARYEQYF TGTGCCAGCAGCTTAGGGGCCAGATACGAGCAGTACTTC
- TRBJ1-2 TRBV7-2 - CASSLVPGMTGGYTF TGTGCCAGCAGCTTAGTTCCGGGGATGACGGGTGGCTACACCTTC
- TRBJ1-1 TRBV6-5 - CASRHGGSTEAFF TGTGCCAGCAGACACGGGGGTAGCACTGAAGCTTTCTTT
- TRBJ1-5 TRBV30 TRBD1 CASTQGVGQPQHF TGTGCCAGTACACAGGGGGTCGGTCAGCCCCAGCATTTT
- TRBJ1-2 TRBV7-2 - CASSLQNYGYTF TGTGCCAGCAGCCTACAAAACTATGGCTACACCTTC
- TRBJ1-1 TRBV19 - CASSIYPGEAFF TGTGCCAGTAGTATTTACCCCGGAGAAGCTTTCTTT
- TRBJ2-4 TRBV24-1 TRBD1 CATSADRVTKNIQYF TGTGCCACCAGTGCGGACAGGGTGACCAAAAACATTCAGTACTTC
- TRBJ1-1 TRBV5-1 TRBD1 CASSFTGDTEAFF TGCGCCAGCAGCTTTACAGGGGACACTGAAGCTTTCTTT
once TRBJ1-4 TRBV6-5 - CATASTNEKLFF TGTGCCACAGCCTCAACTAATGAAAAACTGTTTTTT
- TRBJ2-7 TRBV27 - CASSLSGTQYEQYF TGTGCCAGCAGTTTATCGGGGACCCAATACGAGCAGTACTTC
- TRBJ1-2 TRBV5-6 - CASSSGVDLGTF TGTGCCAGCAGCTCGGGGGTAGACCTGGGCACCTTC
- TRBJ2-7 TRBV29-1 - CSATNRDYEQYF TGCAGCGCAACTAACAGGGACTACGAGCAGTACTTC
few TRBJ1-1 TRBV4-1 - CASSQVPEVNTEAFF TGCGCCAGCAGCCAAGTTCCCGAGGTTAACACTGAAGCTTTCTTT
once TRBJ2-6 TRBV19 - CASSSLGDAGANVLTF TGTGCCAGTAGTTCCCTCGGTGACGCTGGGGCCAACGTCCTGACTTTC
- TRBJ2-1 TRBV19 TRBD2 CATDSGTPLDEQFF TGTGCCACCGATAGCGGGACCCCCCTGGATGAGCAGTTCTTC
- TRBJ2-7 TRBV18 - CASSPVANSYEQYF TGTGCCAGCTCACCAGTGGCGAACTCCTACGAGCAGTACTTC
- TRBJ1-2 TRBV6-2/TRBV6-3 - CASSYIPGLPNYGYTF TGTGCCAGCAGTTACATTCCGGGCCTCCCGAACTATGGCTACACCTTC
- TRBJ1-1 TRBV5-1 - CASSLNPGTEAFF TGCGCCAGCAGCCTTAATCCGGGCACTGAAGCTTTCTTT
- TRBJ1-2 TRBV19 TRBD1 CASSVDRDAYGYTF TGTGCCAGTAGCGTTGACAGGGATGCCTATGGCTACACCTTC
- TRBJ1-2 TRBV7-3 TRBD1 CASSAHRTGNYGYTF TGTGCCAGCAGCGCCCACCGGACAGGGAACTATGGCTACACCTTC
- TRBJ1-2 TRBV5-5 TRBD1 CASSLGAGTVYGYTF TGTGCCAGCAGCTTGGGGGCCGGGACAGTCTATGGCTACACCTTC
- TRBJ2-3 TRBV6-5 - CASRWGDTQYF TGTGCCAGCAGATGGGGAGATACGCAGTATTTT
- TRBJ2-3 TRBV4-1 - CASSQDARSGDTQYF TGCGCCAGCAGCCAAGACGCCAGGAGTGGTGATACGCAGTATTTT
once TRBJ1-2 TRBV3-1/TRBV3-2 - CASSQYAGQSGGYTF TGTGCCAGCAGCCAGTATGCAGGGCAATCAGGGGGCTACACCTTC
once TRBJ2-7 TRBV6-5 TRBD1 CASSYRTGIGYEQYF TGTGCCAGCAGTTACCGGACAGGGATCGGCTACGAGCAGTACTTC
- TRBJ2-2 TRBV2 TRBD2 CASRPGTSNTGELFF TGTGCCAGCAGGCCCGGGACTAGCAACACCGGGGAGCTGTTTTTT
- TRBJ1-1 TRBV5-6 - CASSLVLNTEAFF TGTGCCAGCAGCTTGGTCCTGAACACTGAAGCTTTCTTT
- TRBJ2-1 TRBV5-4 - CASSWDWNEQFF TGTGCCAGCAGCTGGGACTGGAATGAGCAGTTCTTC
- TRBJ2-2 TRBV19 - CASSSVGGLTGELFF TGTGCCAGTAGTTCGGTAGGAGGGTTGACCGGGGAGCTGTTTTTT
- TRBJ2-2 TRBV12-5 TRBD1 CASGPGQGFTGELFF TGTGCTAGTGGCCCGGGACAGGGTTTCACCGGGGAGCTGTTTTTT